This T cell receptor beta chain was profiled in a study of T-cell reconstitution after alpha-beta-depleted transplantation in children. With 0 bases removed from V and 6 bases from J, the gap between germline ends came to 10 bases. The CDR3 is 13 amino acids. CDR1 is SGHRS, CDR2 YFSETQ, per germline. Overall study results and limits: Surviving recipient T cells and thymic progenitors produced the high day-60 TCRbeta diversity seen in some patients. After transplant, at about two months, alpha-beta T cells were reportedly derived from several hundred expanded graft clones.

Note on this clonotype: Its antigen is undetermined.

Unique molecular identifiers were used to barcode this TCRbeta library. One entry per CDR3 protein, called by TCRdb with MiXCR from the PCR reads. The sample lists about 220,000 distinct CDR3 sequences, about a sixth occurring once. The material sequenced was PBMCs, mostly from graft donor cells, taken 360 days after TCRalphabeta/CD19-depleted stem cell transplant. The chain couples TRBV5-1 to TRBJ2-7, with D uncertain. The sequence was obtained from a male patient under 10 years old who had a stem cell transplant for acute lymphoblastic leukemia, so the T cells may come from the graft donor. The CDR3 sequence is CASSLGGLLEQYF. In DNA, the CDR3 is TGCGCCAGCAGCTTGGGGGGTCTCCTCGAGCAGTACTTC.